One and the same sample provided the 27 T cell receptor beta chains below, sequenced in a study of vaccination effects on CD4 cells after COVID-19. Sequencing used immunoSEQ multiplex PCR; TCRdb keeps in-frame clones, though not all of them. The data contain around 81,000 clones, more than 60% of them singletons. Prior to sequencing, the ViraFEST assay stimulated PBMC with viral peptide pools, which expanded the antigen-specific CD4+ T cells. Cultured cells yielded isolated CD4+ T cells after about ten days. Participants completed two doses of the BNT162b2 or mRNA-1273 vaccine. Their antigen targets remain unknown. The sequenced sample was CD4+ T cells from PBMCs cultured with HCoV-OC43 spike peptides, obtained after COVID-19 vaccination. Specified subset: HCoV-OC43 spike overlapping peptide pool stimulation. Receptors were obtained from a human donor who received a COVID-19 vaccine.

This chain links TRBV6-2 or TRBV6-3 with TRBJ1-5; the match to TRBD1 covers 9 bases. CDR3 length equals 18 residues. The germline V gene encodes CDR1 MNHEY and CDR2 SVGEGT. The V and J ends lost 6 bases and 4 bases, in that order; junction bases with no gene match: 16. The CDR3 protein is CASSKQSGQGRFNQPQHF. In DNA, the CDR3 is TGTGCCAGCAGCAAACAATCTGGACAGGGGCGATTTAATCAGCCCCAGCATTTT.

The J gene is TRBJ2-3, the V gene TRBV24-1; no definite D call. This CDR3 region has 13 residues. The germline V gene encodes CDR1 KGHDR and CDR2 SFDVKD. Trimming cost V 3 bases and J 6 bases, with 9 bases left between them. CDR3 in DNA: TGTGCCACCAGTGATAGCTATTCCGATACGCAGTATTTT. It specifies CATSDSYSDTQYF.

This sequence joins TRBV10-1 and TRBJ1-1; TRBD1 aligns across 7 bases. CDR3 length: 14 residues. With V trimmed by 5 bases and J by 2 bases, 5 bases remained unmatched. Germline CDR1 and CDR2: WNHNN and SYGVQD (reference sequence). CDR3 DNA: TGCGCCAGCAGTAGCACAGGGGCCAACACTGAAGCTTTCTTT. This codes for CASSSTGANTEAFF.

The V call is TRBV7-8, the J call TRBJ2-7; 8 nucleotides align to TRBD2. This CDR3 has 16 amino acids. V lost 5 bases, J lost 6 bases, and 15 bases stayed unmatched. Per the germline V gene, CDR1 is SGHVS and CDR2 is FQNEAQ. The CDR3: CASSNFITGGQTEQYV. The CDR3 coding sequence is TGTGCCAGCAGCAACTTCATAACGGGGGGGCAAACCGAGCAGTACGTC.

The sample holds one count of this clone. The chain has TRBV6-5 and TRBJ1-1, with D uncertain. This CDR3 is built from 14 residues. Germline V gives CDR1 MNHEY, CDR2 SVGAGI. The V end lost 6 bases, the J end lost 2 bases, and 13 bases lay between the germline ends. CDR3 coding DNA: TGTGCCAGCAGGAAAGAATCCGGTAACACTGAAGCTTTCTTT. It encodes CASRKESGNTEAFF.

The sample holds one count of this clone. The V call is TRBV27, the J call TRBJ2-7; 10 nucleotides agree with TRBD1. The junction had 11 bases not matched to a gene; V was cut back by 6 bases and J by 6 bases. The germline gives CDR1 MNHEY, CDR2 SMNVEV (reference sequence). CDR3 length equals 15 residues. CDR3 region: CASSPLGDRGGEQYV. The CDR3 DNA reads TGTGCCAGCAGCCCATTGGGGGACAGGGGAGGCGAGCAGTACGTC.

This chain connects TRBV24-1 to TRBJ2-5; 13 bases are shared with TRBD2. This CDR3 has 16 residues. Germline V gene lookup returns CDR1 KGHDR and CDR2 SFDVKD. The V segment lost 5 bases and the J segment 6 bases; nucleotides outside the gene matches: 8. The CDR3 here is CATSATSGGAYQTQYF. CDR3 sequence (DNA): TGTGCCACCAGTGCAACTAGCGGGGGGGCCTACCAGACCCAGTACTTC.

The chain employs TRBV5-1 and TRBJ2-7, with 9 bases that match TRBD1. Losses at the gene ends were 5 bases for V and 3 bases for J; bases not matched to a gene: 18. The CDR3 runs 18 residues. CDR1 and CDR2 (germline): SGHRS, YFSETQ. The CDR3 reads CASRYGQGPAKILYEQYV. CDR3 nucleotides: TGCGCCAGCAGATACGGACAGGGGCCCGCCAAAATCCTCTACGAGCAGTACGTC.

V usage is TRBV3-1 (or the pseudogene TRBV3-2) and J usage is TRBJ2-1; 8 bases align to TRBD2. V lost 4 bases and J lost 4; bases outside the gene matches: 6. Germline values: CDR1 LGHDT, CDR2 YNNKEL (reference sequence). The CDR3 is 15 residues long. CDR3 protein: CASSPSSGGYNEQFF. The CDR3 DNA follows: TGTGCCAGCAGCCCTTCGAGCGGGGGTTACAATGAGCAGTTCTTC.

This sequence joins TRBV5-6 and TRBJ2-4; D is ambiguous. The CDR3 extends over 13 amino acids. With 4 bases removed from V and 10 bases from J, the gap between germline ends came to 15 bases. Germline V CDR1 and CDR2: SGHDT, YYEEEE. CDR3 nucleotide sequence: TGTGCCAGCAGCCCCGCCCAGGATGGTATTCAGTACTTC. Translating it yields CASSPAQDGIQYF.

The V gene is TRBV27, the J gene TRBJ2-2, with D possibly being TRBD1 (5 bases). Trimming cost V 3 bases and J 6 bases, with 11 bases left between them. The CDR3 extends over 14 amino acids. In germline, CDR1 is MNHEY, CDR2 SMNVEV (reference sequence). The chain's CDR3 is CASSFVQGSGELFF. The CDR3 DNA is TGTGCCAGCAGTTTCGTGCAGGGTTCCGGGGAGCTGTTTTTT.

The rearrangement joins TRBV7-9 to TRBJ1-2, with 7 bases that match TRBD1. Germline V lookup: CDR1 SEHNR, CDR2 FQNEAQ (reference sequence). With 0 bases clipped from V and 6 bases from J, the junction kept 7 bases outside the gene matches. The CDR3 spans 15 residues. The CDR3 DNA reads TGTGCCAGCAGCTTAGCGATCCGGGACAGCGATGGCTACACCTTC. Protein product: CASSLAIRDSDGYTF.

The CDR3 is CAWATGGAGEKLFF. The DNA for the CDR3 is TGTGCCTGGGCTACCGGGGGGGCTGGGGAAAAACTGTTTTTT. This chain uses TRBV30 with TRBJ1-4; weak D call: TRBD1 (6 bases). Germline CDR1 and CDR2: GTSNPN and SVGIG (reference sequence). CDR3 length equals 14 residues. Trimming left V 5 bases short and J 8 bases short, with 18 bases between.

The gene calls are TRBV18 and TRBJ1-3; D remains ambiguous. Germline V gives CDR1 KGHSH, CDR2 LQKENI. Trimming took off 6 bases at V and 0 bases at J, with 3 bases between the two ends. The CDR3 sequence is 12 residues long. This CDR3 reads CASSISGNTIYF. The DNA of the CDR3 is TGTGCCAGCTCCATCTCTGGAAACACCATATATTTT.

V is TRBV4-1 and J is TRBJ1-2; D is possibly TRBD1 (5 bases). The CDR3 runs 17 residues. V lost 3 bases and J 6 bases, leaving 23 bases between the germline ends. From germline, CDR1 is MGHRA and CDR2 YSYEKL. CDR3 region: CASSQTQRGTASDGYTF. DNA of the CDR3: TGCGCCAGCAGCCAGACCCAACGTGGGACGGCAAGCGATGGCTACACCTTC.

This rearrangement joins TRBV5-1 to TRBJ1-2; 9 bases match TRBD1. Looked up from germline, CDR1 is SGHRS and CDR2 is YFSETQ. CDR3 size: 15 residues. V lost 2 bases, J lost 3 bases, and 5 bases stayed unmatched. The CDR3 spells CASSFGDREYYGYTF. The CDR3 DNA reads TGCGCCAGCAGCTTCGGGGACAGGGAGTACTATGGCTACACCTTC.

This chain joins TRBV19 and TRBJ1-1; D may be TRBD1 (6 bases). Trimming took off 8 bases at V and 2 bases at J, with 15 bases between the two ends. The CDR3 runs 14 residues. Germline V gene sequence: CDR1 LNHDA, CDR2 SQIVND (reference sequence). As DNA, the CDR3 is TGTGCCAGTCGGTTGCAGGGGATCAACACTGAAGCTTTCTTT. Its translation is CASRLQGINTEAFF.

This clone was observed a single time. This sequence joins TRBV29-1 and TRBJ1-4, with 7 bases aligning to TRBD1. The CDR3 totals 16 residues. The junction had 8 bases not matched to a gene; V was cut back by 4 bases and J by 0 bases. Germline V gene data show CDR1 as SQVTM and CDR2 as ANQGSEA. Here the CDR3 reads CSVGTSGGATNEKLFF. CDR3 nucleotides: TGCAGCGTTGGGACTTCAGGGGGAGCAACTAATGAAAAACTGTTTTTT.

The chain combines TRBV11-3 with TRBJ2-5; D remains ambiguous. V gave up 1 base and J gave up 3 bases, with 6 bases separating them. Germline CDR1 SGHNT, CDR2 YENEEA. CDR3 length: 13 residues. CDR3 amino acids: CASSLGVEETQYF. The CDR3 DNA reads TGTGCCAGCAGCTTAGGGGTGGAAGAGACCCAGTACTTC.

V gene TRBV15 combines with J gene TRBJ2-2; D possibly corresponds to TRBD2 (5 bases). Per the germline V gene, CDR1 is LNHNV and CDR2 is YYDKDF (reference sequence). The CDR3 extends over 14 amino acids. V was pared by 3 bases and J by 2 bases, with 7 bases between. CDR3 bases: TGTGCCACCAGCAGGACTATAAACACCGGGGAGCTGTTTTTT. This translates into CATSRTINTGELFF.

V is TRBV19 and J is TRBJ1-1; 10 bases are shared with TRBD1. Unmatched junction bases numbered 10, after V lost 9 bases and J lost 6 bases. CDR3 length: 14 amino acids. The germline gives CDR1 LNHDA, CDR2 SQIVND (reference sequence). The CDR3 sequence is CASHKFGTGAEAFF. DNA for the CDR3: TGTGCCAGCCATAAATTCGGGACAGGGGCTGAAGCTTTCTTT.

The chain couples TRBV5-4 to TRBJ1-2; D is possibly TRBD1 (5 bases). The V and J ends lost 5 bases and 4 bases respectively, with 12 bases between them. Germline V gene lookup returns CDR1 SGHNT and CDR2 YYREEE (reference sequence). CDR3 length equals 13 residues. DNA for the CDR3: TGTGCCAGCAGTTGGGACGGGATCTATGGCTACACCTTC. This gives the protein CASSWDGIYGYTF.

This clone came up a few times. The J gene is TRBJ1-3, the V gene TRBV13; possibly TRBD1 for D (6 bases). The CDR3 totals 14 residues. Germline V gene lookup returns CDR1 PRHDT and CDR2 FYEKMQ (reference sequence). With 5 bases removed from V and 4 bases from J, the gap between germline ends came to 12 bases. The CDR3 region is CASSVTGTGNTIYF. The CDR3 DNA is TGTGCCAGCAGCGTCACAGGGACAGGAAACACCATATATTTT.

The gene calls are TRBV5-6 and TRBJ2-1; 8 bases align to TRBD2. The CDR3 loop spans 16 amino acids. The germline CDR1 and CDR2 sequences are SGHDT and YYEEEE. Unmatched junction bases numbered 13, after V lost 1 base and J lost 10 bases. This CDR3 reads CASSLNGGAVVWEQFF. CDR3 DNA: TGTGCCAGCAGCTTGAACGGGGGGGCCGTCGTATGGGAGCAGTTCTTC.

V gene TRBV6-6 combines with J gene TRBJ1-5; 11 bases fit TRBD1. The CDR3 is made up of 15 amino acids. Per the germline V gene, CDR1 is MNHNY and CDR2 is SVGAGI (reference sequence). Trimming cost V 2 bases and J 5 bases; bases outside gene matches: 2. The CDR3 DNA sequence: TGTGCCAGCAGTTACGGGACAGGGGGGCATCAGCCCCAGCATTTT. This encodes CASSYGTGGHQPQHF.

This sequence joins TRBV2 and TRBJ1-6; D possibly corresponds to TRBD1 (6 bases). In germline, CDR1 is SNHLY, CDR2 FYNNEI. The CDR3 length is 16 residues. The germline V and J ends were trimmed by 7 bases and 9 bases, with 22 bases remaining between them. CDR3 sequence reads: CASNPTGGPKSSPLHF. The CDR3 region has the DNA TGTGCCAGCAATCCTACGGGGGGGCCCAAGTCTTCACCCCTCCACTTT.

The rearrangement joins TRBV5-5 to TRBJ2-2; D gene uncertain. Germline-derived CDR1 and CDR2 are SGHKS and YYEKEE (reference sequence). This CDR3 spans 13 amino acids. The V gene lost 4 bases and the J gene lost 6 bases, with 10 bases spanning the gap. The CDR3 is CASSPTGAGELFF. The CDR3 nucleotides are TGTGCCAGCAGCCCGACTGGTGCCGGGGAGCTGTTTTTT.